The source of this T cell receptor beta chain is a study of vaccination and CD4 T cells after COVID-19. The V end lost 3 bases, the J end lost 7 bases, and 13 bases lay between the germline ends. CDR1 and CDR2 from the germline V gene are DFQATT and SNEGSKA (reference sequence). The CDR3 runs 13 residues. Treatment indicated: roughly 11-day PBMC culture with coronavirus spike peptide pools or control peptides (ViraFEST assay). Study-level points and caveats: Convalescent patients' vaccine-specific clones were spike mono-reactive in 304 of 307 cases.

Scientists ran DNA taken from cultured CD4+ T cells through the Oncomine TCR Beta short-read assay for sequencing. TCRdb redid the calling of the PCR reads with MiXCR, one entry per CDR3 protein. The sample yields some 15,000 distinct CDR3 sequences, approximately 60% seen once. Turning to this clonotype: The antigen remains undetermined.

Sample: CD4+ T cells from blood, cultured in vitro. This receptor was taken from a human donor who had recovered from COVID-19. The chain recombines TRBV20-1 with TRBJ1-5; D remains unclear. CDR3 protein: CSASEEGWQPQHF. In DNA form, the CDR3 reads TGCAGTGCTAGTGAGGAAGGTTGGCAGCCCCAGCATTTT.